These T cell receptor beta chains were read from a single sample in a study of memory CD4+ T cells and cytomegalovirus serostatus. The data were produced by immunoSEQ multiplex PCR, yet TCRdb's version contains in-frame clones alone and is incomplete. The sample carries 48,000 or so clones, around 80% recorded once. The specimen was memory CD4+ T cells from blood. The source of these receptors is an adult in good health and CMV-seronegative. CDR3s include the opening cysteine and the closing phenylalanine or tryptophan. Each record gives: CDR3 DNA, CDR3 protein, V gene, clone size, J gene, D gene. The D gene is left open where the match is weak. Clone size is not always given. Where it is, it says once, few, many or a class for expanded clones.

CDR3 DNA: TGTGCCAGCAGTACTAAGACCGGGACTAGAGGACGGGAGCAGTACTTC; CDR3 protein: CASSTKTGTRGREQYF; V gene: TRBV27; clone size: .; J gene: TRBJ2-7; D gene: TRBD2
CDR3 DNA: TGTGCCAGCAGTTCCGGGGACAGGGGGAACACTGAAGCTTTCTTT; CDR3 protein: CASSSGDRGNTEAFF; V gene: TRBV6-5; clone size: .; J gene: TRBJ1-1; D gene: TRBD1
CDR3 DNA: TGTGCCAGCAGCCGTAGCGGGACAGCCACAGATACGCAGTATTTT; CDR3 protein: CASSRSGTATDTQYF; V gene: TRBV6-4; clone size: few; J gene: TRBJ2-3; D gene: .
CDR3 DNA: TGTGCCACCAGCAGAGATAAGGGCTACGAGCAGTACTTC; CDR3 protein: CATSRDKGYEQYF; V gene: TRBV15; clone size: .; J gene: TRBJ2-7; D gene: .
CDR3 DNA: TGTGCCAGCAGCTTACTGGGACATCGCCCAGATACGCAGTATTTT; CDR3 protein: CASSLLGHRPDTQYF; V gene: TRBV9; clone size: .; J gene: TRBJ2-3; D gene: .
CDR3 DNA: TGTGCCAGCAGTTTACCCGGGACTAGCGGATTCCAGTTCTTC; CDR3 protein: CASSLPGTSGFQFF; V gene: TRBV28; clone size: .; J gene: TRBJ2-1; D gene: TRBD2
CDR3 DNA: TGTGCCAGCAGCTCTGGGACAGGGGGTTACCAGCCCCAGCATTTT; CDR3 protein: CASSSGTGGYQPQHF; V gene: TRBV6-1; clone size: .; J gene: TRBJ1-5; D gene: TRBD1
CDR3 DNA: TGTGCCAGCTCACCAGACAGCCAAGAGACCCAGTACTTC; CDR3 protein: CASSPDSQETQYF; V gene: TRBV18; clone size: medium-sized; J gene: TRBJ2-5; D gene: .
CDR3 DNA: TGTGCCAGCAGTTGGGGGGGACGTACTGGAGATACGCAGTATTTT; CDR3 protein: CASSWGGRTGDTQYF; V gene: TRBV27; clone size: .; J gene: TRBJ2-3; D gene: TRBD2
CDR3 DNA: TGTGCCAGCAGCCTTAACGGACGGGGTTTAAGGAATGAGCAGTTCTTC; CDR3 protein: CASSLNGRGLRNEQFF; V gene: TRBV11-3; clone size: .; J gene: TRBJ2-1; D gene: .
CDR3 DNA: TGCGCCAGCAGCCCGGGTGGGACAGAGCATGGCTACACCTTC; CDR3 protein: CASSPGGTEHGYTF; V gene: TRBV5-1; clone size: .; J gene: TRBJ1-2; D gene: TRBD1
CDR3 DNA: TGCGCCAGCAGCCCCTACAGGGAATTGGGCGGAAACACCATATATTTT; CDR3 protein: CASSPYRELGGNTIYF; V gene: TRBV5-1; clone size: .; J gene: TRBJ1-3; D gene: .
CDR3 DNA: TGTGCCCGGACAGTCGAGGGTTCCTACGAGCAGTACTTC; CDR3 protein: CARTVEGSYEQYF; V gene: TRBV30; clone size: .; J gene: TRBJ2-7; D gene: .
CDR3 DNA: TGCAGCGCCGGGATGTTGGGGCCTTCCACCGGGGAGCTGTTTTTT; CDR3 protein: CSAGMLGPSTGELFF; V gene: TRBV29-1; clone size: .; J gene: TRBJ2-2; D gene: .
CDR3 DNA: TGCGCCAGCAGCGCCGACGGCTTGAACACTGAAGCTTTCTTT; CDR3 protein: CASSADGLNTEAFF; V gene: TRBV5-1; clone size: .; J gene: TRBJ1-1; D gene: .
CDR3 DNA: TGTGCCAGTAGTATGGGACTCTGGGGCCAGCCCCAGCATTTT; CDR3 protein: CASSMGLWGQPQHF; V gene: TRBV19; clone size: few; J gene: TRBJ1-5; D gene: .
CDR3 DNA: TGCGCCAGCAGTGTTGGGGGCGGGAGCAATCAGCCCCAGCATTTT; CDR3 protein: CASSVGGGSNQPQHF; V gene: TRBV10-2; clone size: .; J gene: TRBJ1-5; D gene: .
CDR3 DNA: TGCGCCAGCAGCCCCCGGCGGGAGTTCAAGAACACTGAAGCTTTCTTT; CDR3 protein: CASSPRREFKNTEAFF; V gene: TRBV5-1; clone size: .; J gene: TRBJ1-1; D gene: .
CDR3 DNA: TGTGCCAGCAGTCTTCGAGGGACACCGGACAGGGGGAGCAATGAGCAGTTCTTC; CDR3 protein: CASSLRGTPDRGSNEQFF; V gene: TRBV27; clone size: .; J gene: TRBJ2-1; D gene: TRBD1
CDR3 DNA: TGTGCCAGCAGCTTAGACAGTTCCTACGAGCAGTACTTC; CDR3 protein: CASSLDSSYEQYF; V gene: TRBV7-6; clone size: .; J gene: TRBJ2-7; D gene: .
CDR3 DNA: TGCGCCAGCAGTGTGTGGCCCACAGATACGCAGTATTTT; CDR3 protein: CASSVWPTDTQYF; V gene: TRBV5-1; clone size: .; J gene: TRBJ2-3; D gene: .
CDR3 DNA: TGTGCCAGCAGCTTACAGGACAGGAGGAATGAGCAGTTCTTC; CDR3 protein: CASSLQDRRNEQFF; V gene: TRBV7-9; clone size: .; J gene: TRBJ2-1; D gene: TRBD1
CDR3 DNA: TGTGCCCGTTCCGGGACAGGTAATGAAAAACTGTTTTTT; CDR3 protein: CARSGTGNEKLFF; V gene: TRBV30; clone size: .; J gene: TRBJ1-4; D gene: TRBD1
CDR3 DNA: TGTGCCAGCTCACCTAACACTAGGAACAATGAGCAGTTCTTC; CDR3 protein: CASSPNTRNNEQFF; V gene: TRBV18; clone size: .; J gene: TRBJ2-1; D gene: .
CDR3 DNA: TGTGCCAGCAGTAGGGCGGGGGGCTACGAGCAGTACTTC; CDR3 protein: CASSRAGGYEQYF; V gene: TRBV6-5; clone size: .; J gene: TRBJ2-7; D gene: TRBD2